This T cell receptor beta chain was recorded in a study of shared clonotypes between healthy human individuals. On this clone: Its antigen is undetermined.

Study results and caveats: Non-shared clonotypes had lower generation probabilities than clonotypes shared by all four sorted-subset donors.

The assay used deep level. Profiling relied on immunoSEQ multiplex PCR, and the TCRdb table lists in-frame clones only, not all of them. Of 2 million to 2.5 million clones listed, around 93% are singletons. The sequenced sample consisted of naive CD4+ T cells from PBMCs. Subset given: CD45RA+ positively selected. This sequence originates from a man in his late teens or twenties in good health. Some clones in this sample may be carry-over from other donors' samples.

The CDR3 DNA is TGTGCCAGCAGTCCGCGACGATGGCGGGAGGGCACCGACGAGCAGTACTTC. Translated, it gives CASSPRRWREGTDEQYF. This chain uses TRBV28 with TRBJ2-7; TRBD2 agrees at 9 bases. The CDR3 is 17 residues long. J lost 5 bases, V lost 5 bases, and 16 bases had no gene match. Germline loops: CDR1 MDHEN, CDR2 SYDVKM.